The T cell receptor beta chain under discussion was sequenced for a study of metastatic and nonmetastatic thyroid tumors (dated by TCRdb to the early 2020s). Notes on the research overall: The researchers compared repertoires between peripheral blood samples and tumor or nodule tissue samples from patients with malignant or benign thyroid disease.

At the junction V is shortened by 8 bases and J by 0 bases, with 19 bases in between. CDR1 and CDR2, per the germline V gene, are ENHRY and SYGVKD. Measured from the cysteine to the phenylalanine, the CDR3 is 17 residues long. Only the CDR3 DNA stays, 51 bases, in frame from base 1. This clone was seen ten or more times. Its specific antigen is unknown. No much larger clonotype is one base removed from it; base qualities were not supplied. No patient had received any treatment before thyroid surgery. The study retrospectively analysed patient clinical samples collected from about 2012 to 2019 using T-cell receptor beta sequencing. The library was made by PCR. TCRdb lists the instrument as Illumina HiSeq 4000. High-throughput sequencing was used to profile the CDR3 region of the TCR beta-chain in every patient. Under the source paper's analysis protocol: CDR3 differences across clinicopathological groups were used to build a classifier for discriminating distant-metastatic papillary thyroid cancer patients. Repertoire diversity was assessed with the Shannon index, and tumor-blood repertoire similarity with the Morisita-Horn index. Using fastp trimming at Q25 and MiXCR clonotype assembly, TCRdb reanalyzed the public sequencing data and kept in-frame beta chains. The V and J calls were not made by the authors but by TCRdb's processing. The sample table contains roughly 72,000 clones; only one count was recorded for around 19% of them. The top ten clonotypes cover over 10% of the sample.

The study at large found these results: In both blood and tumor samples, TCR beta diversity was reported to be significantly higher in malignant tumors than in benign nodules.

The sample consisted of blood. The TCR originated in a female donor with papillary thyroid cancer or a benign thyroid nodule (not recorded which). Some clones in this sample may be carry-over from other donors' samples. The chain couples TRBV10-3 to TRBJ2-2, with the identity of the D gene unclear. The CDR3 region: CAILGSGKNANTGELFF. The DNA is TGTGCCATCCTAGGGTCGGGTAAAAACGCGAACACCGGGGAGCTGTTTTTT.